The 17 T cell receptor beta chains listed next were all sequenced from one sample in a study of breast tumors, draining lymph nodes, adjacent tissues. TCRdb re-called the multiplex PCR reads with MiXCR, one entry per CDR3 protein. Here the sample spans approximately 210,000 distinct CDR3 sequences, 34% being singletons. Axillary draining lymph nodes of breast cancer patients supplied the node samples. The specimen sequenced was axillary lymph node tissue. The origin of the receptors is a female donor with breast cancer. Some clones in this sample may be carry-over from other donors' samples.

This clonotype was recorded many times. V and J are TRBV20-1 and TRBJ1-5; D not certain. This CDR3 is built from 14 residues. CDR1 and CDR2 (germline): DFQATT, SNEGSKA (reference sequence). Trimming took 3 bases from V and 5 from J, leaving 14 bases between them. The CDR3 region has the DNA TGCAGTGCTAGTCGGGCAGCCCTATATCAGCCCCAGCATTTT. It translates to CSASRAALYQPQHF.

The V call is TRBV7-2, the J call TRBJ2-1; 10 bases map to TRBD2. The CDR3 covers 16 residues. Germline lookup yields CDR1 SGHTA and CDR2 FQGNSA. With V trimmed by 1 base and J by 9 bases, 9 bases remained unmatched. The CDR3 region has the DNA TGTGCCAGCAGCTTAGATCTAGCGGGGGCGCGGGGTGAGCAGTTCTTC. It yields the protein CASSLDLAGARGEQFF.

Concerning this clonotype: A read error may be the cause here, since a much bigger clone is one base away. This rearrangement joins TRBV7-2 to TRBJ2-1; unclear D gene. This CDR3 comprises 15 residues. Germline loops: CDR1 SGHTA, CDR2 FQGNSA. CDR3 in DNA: TGTGCCAGCAGCTTAGCTCCGTCTTCCTACAATGAGCAGCTCTTC. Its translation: CASSLAPSSYNEQLF. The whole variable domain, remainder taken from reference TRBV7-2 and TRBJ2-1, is GAGVSQSPSNKVTEKGKDVELRCDPISGHTALYWYRQSLGQGLEFLIYFQGNSAPDKSGLPSDRFSAERTGGSVSTLTIQRTQQEDSAVYLCASSLAPSSYNEQLFGPGTRLTVL.

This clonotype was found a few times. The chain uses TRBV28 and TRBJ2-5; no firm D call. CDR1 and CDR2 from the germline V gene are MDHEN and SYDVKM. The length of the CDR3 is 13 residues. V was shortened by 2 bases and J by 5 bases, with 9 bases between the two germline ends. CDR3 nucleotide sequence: TGTGCCAGCAGTTTAAACCCCCCGGAGACCCAGTACTTC. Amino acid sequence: CASSLNPPETQYF.

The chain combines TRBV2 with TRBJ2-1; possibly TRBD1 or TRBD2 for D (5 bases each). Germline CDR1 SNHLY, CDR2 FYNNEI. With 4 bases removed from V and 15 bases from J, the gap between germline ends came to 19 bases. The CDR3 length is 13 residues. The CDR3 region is CASSATGLGVRFF. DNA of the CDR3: TGTGCCAGCAGTGCCACAGGACTGGGGGTTAGGTTCTTC. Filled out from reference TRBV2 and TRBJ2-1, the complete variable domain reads EPEVTQTPSHQVTQMGQEVILRCVPISNHLYFYWYRQILGQKVEFLVSFYNNEISEKSEIFDDQFSVERPDGSNFTLKIRSTKLEDSAMYFCASSATGLGVRFFGPGTRLTVL.

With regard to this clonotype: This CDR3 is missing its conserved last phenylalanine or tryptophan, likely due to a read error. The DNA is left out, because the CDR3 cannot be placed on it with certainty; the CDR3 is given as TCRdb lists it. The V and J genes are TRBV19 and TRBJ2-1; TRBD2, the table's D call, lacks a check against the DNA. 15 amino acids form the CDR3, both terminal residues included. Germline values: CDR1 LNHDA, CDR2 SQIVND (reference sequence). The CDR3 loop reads CASRLAGVVYNEQTL.

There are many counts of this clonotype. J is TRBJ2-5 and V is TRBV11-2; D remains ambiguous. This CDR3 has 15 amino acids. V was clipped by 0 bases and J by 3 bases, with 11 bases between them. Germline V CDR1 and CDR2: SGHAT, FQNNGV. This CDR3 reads CASSLDVPGKETQYF. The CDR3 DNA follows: TGTGCCAGCAGCTTAGACGTTCCGGGTAAAGAGACCCAGTACTTC.

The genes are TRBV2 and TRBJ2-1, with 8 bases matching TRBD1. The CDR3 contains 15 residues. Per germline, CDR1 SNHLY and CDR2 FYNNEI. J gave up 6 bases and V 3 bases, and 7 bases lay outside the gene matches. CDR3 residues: CASSERADRGNEQFF. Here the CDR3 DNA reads TGTGCCAGCAGTGAGAGGGCTGACAGGGGCAATGAGCAGTTCTTC.

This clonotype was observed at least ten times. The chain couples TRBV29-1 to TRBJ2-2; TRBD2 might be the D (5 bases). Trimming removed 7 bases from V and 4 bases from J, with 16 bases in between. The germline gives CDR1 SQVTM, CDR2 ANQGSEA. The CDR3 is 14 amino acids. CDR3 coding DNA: TGCAGCGCCGATTCGGGGAAACGCACCGGGGAGCTGTTTTTT. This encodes CSADSGKRTGELFF.

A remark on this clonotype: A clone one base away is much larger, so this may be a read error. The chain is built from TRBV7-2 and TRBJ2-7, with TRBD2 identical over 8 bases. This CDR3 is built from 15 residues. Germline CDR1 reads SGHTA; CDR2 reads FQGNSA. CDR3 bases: TGTGCCAGCAGCTTAGAGCGGGGGCCCTCCTACGAGCAGCACTTC. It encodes CASSLERGPSYEQHF.

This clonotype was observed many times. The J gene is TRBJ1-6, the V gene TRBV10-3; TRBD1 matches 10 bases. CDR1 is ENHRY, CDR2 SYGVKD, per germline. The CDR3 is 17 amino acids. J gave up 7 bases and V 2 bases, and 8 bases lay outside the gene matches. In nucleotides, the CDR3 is TGTGCCATCAGTGAGAGGGTGGGACAGGGGCGCAATTCACCCCTCCACTTT. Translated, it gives CAISERVGQGRNSPLHF.

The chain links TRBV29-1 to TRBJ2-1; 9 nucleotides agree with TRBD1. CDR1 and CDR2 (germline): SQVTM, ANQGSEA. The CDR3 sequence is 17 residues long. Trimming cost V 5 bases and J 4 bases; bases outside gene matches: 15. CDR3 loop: CSVPPSQAGQGYNEQFF. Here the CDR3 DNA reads TGCAGCGTTCCCCCAAGCCAAGCGGGACAGGGATACAATGAGCAGTTCTTC.

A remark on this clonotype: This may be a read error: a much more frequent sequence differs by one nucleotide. The CDR3 bases are TGCGTCAGCAGCTTGGCACGACAGGGCCCCCAAGAGACCCAGTACTTC. It specifies CVSSLARQGPQETQYF. J is TRBJ2-5 and V is TRBV5-1; 7 bases are shared with TRBD1. Germline-derived CDR1 and CDR2 are SGHRS and YFSETQ. This CDR3 has 16 residues.

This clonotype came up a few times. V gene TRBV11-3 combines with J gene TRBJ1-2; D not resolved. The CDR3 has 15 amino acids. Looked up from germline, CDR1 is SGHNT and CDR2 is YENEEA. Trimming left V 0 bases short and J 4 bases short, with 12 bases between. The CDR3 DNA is TGTGCCAGCAGCTTAGACAGGTCGAGAGTCTATGGCTACACCTTC. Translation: CASSLDRSRVYGYTF. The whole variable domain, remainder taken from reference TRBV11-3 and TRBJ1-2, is EAGVVQSPRYKIIEKKQPVAFWCNPISGHNTLYWYLQNLGQGPELLIRYENEEAVDDSQLPKDRFSAERLKGVDSTLKIQPAELGDSAVYLCASSLDRSRVYGYTFGSGTRLTVV.

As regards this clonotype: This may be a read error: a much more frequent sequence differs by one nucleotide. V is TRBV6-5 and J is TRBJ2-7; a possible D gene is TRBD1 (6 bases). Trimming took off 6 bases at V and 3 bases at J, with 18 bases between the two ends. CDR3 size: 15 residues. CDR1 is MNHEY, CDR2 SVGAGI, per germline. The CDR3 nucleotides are TGTGCCAGCAGCCAAAGCCCGGGACAAAACTACGAGCAGTACTTC. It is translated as CASSQSPGQNYEQYF.

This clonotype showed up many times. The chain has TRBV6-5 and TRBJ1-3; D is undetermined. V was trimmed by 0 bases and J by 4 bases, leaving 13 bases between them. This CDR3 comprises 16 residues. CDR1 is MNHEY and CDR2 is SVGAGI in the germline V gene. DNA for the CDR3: TGTGCCAGCAGTTACTCGATTTCGGCACCCGGAAACACCATATATTTT. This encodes CASSYSISAPGNTIYF.

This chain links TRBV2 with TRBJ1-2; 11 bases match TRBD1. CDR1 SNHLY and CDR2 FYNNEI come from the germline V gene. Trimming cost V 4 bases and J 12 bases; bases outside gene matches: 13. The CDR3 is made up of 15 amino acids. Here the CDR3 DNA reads TGTGCCAGCAGTGGGACAGGGGGCCCCTTCTCTGGAAACACCTTC. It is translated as CASSGTGGPFSGNTF.